These 13 T cell receptor beta chains originate from one sample sequenced in a study of blood T cell repertoires in COVID-19. The protocol was immunoSEQ multiplex PCR, while the TCRdb copy is restricted to in-frame clones and leaves out a portion. Here the sample spans over 35,000 clones, 70% to 90% being singletons. The sequenced sample consisted of peripheral blood. These receptors came from a man aged 55-75 years with active COVID-19.

The chain is built from TRBV6-2 or TRBV6-3 and TRBJ1-1; 7 nucleotides line up with TRBD1. This CDR3 has 12 amino acids. V shed 6 bases and J 9 bases; nucleotides not matched to a gene: 7. CDR1 and CDR2 (germline): MNHEY, SVGEGT. The DNA of the CDR3 is TGTGCCAGCAGCCTTGGGACAGCTCAAGCTTTCTTT. Protein sequence: CASSLGTAQAFF.

This clone showed up just once. The chain is built from TRBV5-4 and TRBJ2-5; D might be TRBD1 (5 bases). This CDR3 region has 15 residues. Germline CDR1 is SGHNT and CDR2 is YYREEE (reference sequence). Trimming took 0 bases from V and 4 from J, leaving 13 bases between them. The CDR3 is CASSLARASGETQYF. The CDR3, as DNA: TGTGCCAGCAGCTTGGCCAGGGCCTCGGGAGAGACCCAGTACTTC. The variable domain in full, completed from reference TRBV5-4 and TRBJ2-5, reads ETGVTQSPTHLIKTRGQQVTLRCSSQSGHNTVSWYQQALGQGPQFIFQYYREEENGRGNFPPRFSGLQFPNYSSELNVNALELDDSALYLCASSLARASGETQYFGPGTRLLVL.

The chain couples TRBV14 to TRBJ2-3; a weak D match, TRBD1 (5 bases). There are 16 residues in the CDR3. V dropped 0 bases and J dropped 3 bases, with 13 bases sitting between them. The germline V gene has CDR1 SGHDN and CDR2 FVKESK. The CDR3 nucleotides read TGTGCCAGCAGCCAAGATCTAGGGGCTTGGACAGATACGCAGTATTTT. Protein: CASSQDLGAWTDTQYF.

The chain is built from TRBV6-2 or TRBV6-3 and TRBJ2-5; weak D call: TRBD2 (6 bases). This CDR3 region has 15 residues. Germline CDR1 is MNHEY and CDR2 is SVGEGT. V was pared by 2 bases and J by 0 bases, with 10 bases between. CDR3 protein: CASSYVAEYQETQYF. In DNA, the CDR3 is TGTGCCAGCAGTTACGTAGCGGAGTACCAAGAGACCCAGTACTTC.

The chain carries TRBV18 and TRBJ1-1; TRBD1 might be the D (6 bases). CDR3 size: 15 residues. Germline CDR1 KGHSH, CDR2 LQKENI. Trimming left V 3 bases short and J 4 bases short, with 15 bases between. The CDR3 reads CASSPQGSGITEAFF. CDR3 in DNA: TGTGCCAGCTCACCCCAGGGGAGTGGGATCACTGAAGCTTTCTTT.

J is TRBJ2-5 and V is TRBV10-3; 12 bases align to TRBD2. CDR1 and CDR2 (germline): ENHRY, SYGVKD. The CDR3 consists of 16 residues. J gave up 5 bases and V 4 bases, and 8 bases lay outside the gene matches. DNA for the CDR3: TGTGCCATCAGTGGCTCTAGCGGGAGGGCCCTGGAGACCCAGTACTTC. Protein sequence: CAISGSSGRALETQYF.

The chain is built from TRBV5-6 and TRBJ2-7, with 12 bases matching TRBD2. CDR3 length equals 16 residues. Germline-derived CDR1 and CDR2 are SGHDT and YYEEEE. The V gene end was trimmed by 0 bases and the J gene end by 2 bases; junction bases not matched to a gene: 3. CDR3 DNA: TGTGCCAGCAGCTTGGATGGACTAGCGGGACCCTACGAGCAGTACTTC. Translated: CASSLDGLAGPYEQYF.

The rearrangement uses TRBV19 and TRBJ2-3; TRBD2 agrees at 9 bases. CDR3 length: 19 amino acids. J was trimmed by 3 bases and V by 9 bases; bases with no gene match: 22. Germline V CDR1 and CDR2: LNHDA, SQIVND (reference sequence). The CDR3 loop reads CASRVPPPIAGVRTDTQYF. The CDR3, as DNA: TGTGCCAGCCGAGTTCCCCCCCCTATAGCGGGAGTGAGGACAGATACGCAGTATTTT.

The V call is TRBV19, the J call TRBJ1-2; TRBD1 might be the D (6 bases). The CDR3 is made up of 15 amino acids. The V end was cut by 6 bases, the J end by 5 bases, with 19 bases between. CDR1 is LNHDA and CDR2 is SQIVND in the germline V gene (reference sequence). CDR3 coding DNA: TGTGCCAGTAGCTTAAGTCGGGACATCAGTTATGGCTACACCTTC. Translation gives CASSLSRDISYGYTF.

The chain has TRBV2 and TRBJ2-5, with 7 nucleotides matching TRBD1. The ends lost 7 bases at V and 1 base at J; junction bases unmatched: 3. CDR3 length: 13 amino acids. Germline CDR1 SNHLY, CDR2 FYNNEI. In DNA form, the CDR3 reads TGTGCCAGCACCAGGGACAGCCAAGAGACCCAGTACTTC. Its protein product is CASTRDSQETQYF.

This clone was recorded once. The chain employs TRBV5-6 and TRBJ2-7; 7 bases fit TRBD1. This CDR3 has 16 residues. V gave up 7 bases and J gave up 4 bases; unmatched junction bases: 17. Per the germline V gene, CDR1 is SGHDT and CDR2 is YYEEEE. In DNA, the CDR3 is TGTGCCAGCTCCCCTGGGTCCGGGACAGTTGGGTACGAGCAGTACTTC. Translating it yields CASSPGSGTVGYEQYF.

The chain recombines TRBV4-3 with TRBJ1-3, with D perhaps TRBD1 (5 bases). Germline CDR1 is LGHNA and CDR2 is YSLEER. CDR3 length: 18 residues. Trimming removed 3 bases at V and 0 bases at J, with 18 bases between. The CDR3 region has the DNA TGCGCCAGCAGCCAGTCGGAGTCGGGGGACGTCTCTGGAAACACCATATATTTT. Its protein is CASSQSESGDVSGNTIYF.

In DNA, the CDR3 is TGTGCCAGCACGCGACTAGCGGGAGGCCAAGAGACCCAGTACTTC. Protein sequence: CASTRLAGGQETQYF. This chain uses TRBV2 with TRBJ2-5; 13 bases map to TRBD2. In germline, CDR1 is SNHLY, CDR2 FYNNEI. The CDR3 spans 15 residues. Trimming cost V 7 bases and J 1 base; bases outside gene matches: 3. The complete variable domain, with remaining parts taken from reference TRBV2 and TRBJ2-5, reads EPEVTQTPSHQVTQMGQEVILRCVPISNHLYFYWYRQILGQKVEFLVSFYNNEISEKSEIFDDQFSVERPDGSNFTLKIRSTKLEDSAMYFCASTRLAGGQETQYFGPGTRLLVL.